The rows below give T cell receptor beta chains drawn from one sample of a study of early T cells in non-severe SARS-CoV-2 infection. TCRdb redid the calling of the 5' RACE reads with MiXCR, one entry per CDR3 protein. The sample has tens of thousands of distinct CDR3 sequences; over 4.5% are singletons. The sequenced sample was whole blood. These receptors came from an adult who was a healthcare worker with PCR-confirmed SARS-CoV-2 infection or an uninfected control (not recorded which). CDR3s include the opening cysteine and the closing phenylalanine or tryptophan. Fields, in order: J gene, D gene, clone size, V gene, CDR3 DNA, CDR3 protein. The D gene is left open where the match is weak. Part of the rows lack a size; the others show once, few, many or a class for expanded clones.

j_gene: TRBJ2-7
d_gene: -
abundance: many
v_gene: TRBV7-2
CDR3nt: TGTGCCAGCAGCTTAGTGAGGGGCACAGGGGAGCAGTACTTC
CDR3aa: CASSLVRGTGEQYF

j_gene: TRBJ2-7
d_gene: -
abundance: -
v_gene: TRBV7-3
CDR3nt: TGTGCCAGCAGCCCCCGGGCAGACTCCTACGAGCAGTACTTC
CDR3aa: CASSPRADSYEQYF

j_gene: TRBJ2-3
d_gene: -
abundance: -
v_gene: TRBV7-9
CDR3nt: TGTGCCAGCAGCTTAGCGTCGTCCACAGATACGCAGTATTTT
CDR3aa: CASSLASSTDTQYF

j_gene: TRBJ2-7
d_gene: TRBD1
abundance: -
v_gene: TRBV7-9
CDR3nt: TGTGCCAGCAGCCAAGGACAGGGACTTATCCACGAGCAGTACTTC
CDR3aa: CASSQGQGLIHEQYF

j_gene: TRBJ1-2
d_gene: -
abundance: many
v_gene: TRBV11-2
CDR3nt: TGTGCCAGCAGCTCCGAACTACAGGGTCGCGGCTACACCTTC
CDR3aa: CASSSELQGRGYTF

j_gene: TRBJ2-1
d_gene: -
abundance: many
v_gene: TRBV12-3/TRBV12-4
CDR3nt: TGTGCCAGCAACCCCCGACTAAGGGACAATGAGCAGTTCTTC
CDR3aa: CASNPRLRDNEQFF

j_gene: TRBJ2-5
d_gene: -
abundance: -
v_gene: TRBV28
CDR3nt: TGTGCCAGCAGTTTAATCCGGATTCAAGAGACCCAGTACTTC
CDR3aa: CASSLIRIQETQYF

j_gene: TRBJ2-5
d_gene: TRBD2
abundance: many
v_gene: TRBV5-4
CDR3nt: TGTGCCAGCAGCTCCCAGGCGTCGGGAGGGGACAAGACCCAGTACTTC
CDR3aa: CASSSQASGGDKTQYF

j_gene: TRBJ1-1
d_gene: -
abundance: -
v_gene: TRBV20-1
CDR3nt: TGCAGTGCTACGGAAAGTAACACTGAAGCTTTCTTT
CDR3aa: CSATESNTEAFF

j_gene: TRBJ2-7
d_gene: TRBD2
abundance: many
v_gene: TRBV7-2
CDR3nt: TGTGCCAGCAGCTTACGGGGCGGGAGAAGCTCCTACGAGCAGTACTTC
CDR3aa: CASSLRGGRSSYEQYF

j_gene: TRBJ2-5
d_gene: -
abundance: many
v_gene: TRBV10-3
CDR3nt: TGTGCCATCAGTGAGTCGAGGCGGGTGGAGACCCAGTACTTC
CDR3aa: CAISESRRVETQYF

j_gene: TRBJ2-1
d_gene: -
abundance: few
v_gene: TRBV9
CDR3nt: TGTGCCAGCAGCGTAGGTTCCGGCCCTAGCTCCTACAATGAGCAGTTCTTC
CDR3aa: CASSVGSGPSSYNEQFF

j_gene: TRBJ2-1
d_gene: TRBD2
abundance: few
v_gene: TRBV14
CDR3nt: TGTGCCAGCAGCTCCGGGACTAGCGGGACCTTTAGCTCCTACAATGAGCAGTTCTTC
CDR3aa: CASSSGTSGTFSSYNEQFF

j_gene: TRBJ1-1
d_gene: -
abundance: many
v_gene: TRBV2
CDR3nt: TGTGCCAGCAGTGCAGCCGGTGGGGAGGAAGCTTTCTTT
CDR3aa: CASSAAGGEEAFF

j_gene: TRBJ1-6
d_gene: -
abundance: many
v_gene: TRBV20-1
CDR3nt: TGCAGTGCTAGGAGGGGGTCCCCCGATCCGTGGTATAATTCACCCCTCCACTTT
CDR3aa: CSARRGSPDPWYNSPLHF

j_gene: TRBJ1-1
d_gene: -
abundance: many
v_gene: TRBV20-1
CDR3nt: TGCAGTGCTAGAGATCCTACGGCCAGGGGAGCTTTCTTT
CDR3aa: CSARDPTARGAFF

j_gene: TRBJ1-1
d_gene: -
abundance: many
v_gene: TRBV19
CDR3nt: TGTGCCAGTAGTATGGGGAGGTACACTGAAGCTTTCTTT
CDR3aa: CASSMGRYTEAFF

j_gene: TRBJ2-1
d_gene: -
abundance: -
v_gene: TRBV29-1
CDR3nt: TGCAGCGGCGGGGGCCCGACCTACAATGAGCAGTTCTTC
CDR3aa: CSGGGPTYNEQFF

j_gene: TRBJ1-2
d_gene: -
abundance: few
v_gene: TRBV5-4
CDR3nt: TGTGCCAGCAGCTTGGCAGGCCAGGGAGTTGTGTATGGCTACACCTTC
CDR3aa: CASSLAGQGVVYGYTF

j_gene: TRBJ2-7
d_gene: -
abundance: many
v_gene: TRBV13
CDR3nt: TGTGCCAGCAGAGAGCGGCCATCCTACGAGCAGTACTTC
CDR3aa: CASRERPSYEQYF

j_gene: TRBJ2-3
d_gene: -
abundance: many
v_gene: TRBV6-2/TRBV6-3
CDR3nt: TGTGCCAGCAGGGTCGGGGAGACAGATACGCAGTATTTT
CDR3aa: CASRVGETDTQYF

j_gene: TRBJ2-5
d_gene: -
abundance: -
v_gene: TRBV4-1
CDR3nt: TGCGCCAGCAGCCGAGAAGGCACAGGGAAGAGGGAGACCCAGTACTTC
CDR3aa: CASSREGTGKRETQYF

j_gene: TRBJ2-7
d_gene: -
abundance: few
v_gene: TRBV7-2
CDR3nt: TGTGCCAGCAGCTTATATCAGGGGCCGGACGAGCAGTACTTC
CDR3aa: CASSLYQGPDEQYF

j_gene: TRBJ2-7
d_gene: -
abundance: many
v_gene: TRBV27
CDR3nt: TGTGCCAGCAGTTTACTGGGGGTCGGGGACGAGCAGTACTTC
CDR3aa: CASSLLGVGDEQYF

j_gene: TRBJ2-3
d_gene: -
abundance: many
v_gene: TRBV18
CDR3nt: TGTGCCAGCTCACCAACCGTTGGAGATACGCAGTATTTT
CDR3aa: CASSPTVGDTQYF

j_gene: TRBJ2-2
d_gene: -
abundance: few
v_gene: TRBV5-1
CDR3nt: TGCGCCAGCAGCTTGTTATTGGGGGCGAACACCGGGGAGCTGTTTTTT
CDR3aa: CASSLLLGANTGELFF

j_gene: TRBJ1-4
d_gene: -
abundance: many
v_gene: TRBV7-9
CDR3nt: TGTGCCAGCAGCTATCCGGGAGCGGCGGCAACTAATGAAAAACTGTTTTTT
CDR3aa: CASSYPGAAATNEKLFF

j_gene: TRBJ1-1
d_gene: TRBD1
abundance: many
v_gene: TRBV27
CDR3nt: TGTGCCAGCAATTCAGGGGGCGGGGAAGCTTTCTTT
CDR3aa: CASNSGGGEAFF

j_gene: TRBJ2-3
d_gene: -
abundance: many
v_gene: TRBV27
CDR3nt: TGTGCCAGCAGGGGGGAAAGGGACGTTAGGTATTTT
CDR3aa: CASRGERDVRYF

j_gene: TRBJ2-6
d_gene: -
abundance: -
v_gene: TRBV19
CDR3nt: TGTGCCAGTAGTATAGATCTAGGATTTCCTGGGGCCAACGTCCTGACTTTC
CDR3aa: CASSIDLGFPGANVLTF

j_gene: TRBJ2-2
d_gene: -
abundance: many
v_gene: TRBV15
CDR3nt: TGTGCCACCAGCAGAGATCCCACAGACACCACCGGGGAGCTGTTTTTT
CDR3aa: CATSRDPTDTTGELFF

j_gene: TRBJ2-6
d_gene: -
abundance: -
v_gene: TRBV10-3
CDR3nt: TGTGCCATCAGTGATCAGGGGACAGGGGCCAACGTCCTGACTTTC
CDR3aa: CAISDQGTGANVLTF

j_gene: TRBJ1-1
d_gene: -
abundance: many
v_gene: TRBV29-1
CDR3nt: TGCAGCGTTGCGGGTAGTGGGGCCAACACTGAAGCTTTCTTT
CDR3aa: CSVAGSGANTEAFF

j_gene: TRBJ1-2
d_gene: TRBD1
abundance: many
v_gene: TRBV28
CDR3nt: TGTGCCATCACCACAGGGGACGGCTACACCTTC
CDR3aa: CAITTGDGYTF

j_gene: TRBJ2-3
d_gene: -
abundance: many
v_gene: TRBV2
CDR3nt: TGTGCCAGCAGTGTCAGCACAGATACGCAGTATTTT
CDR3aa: CASSVSTDTQYF

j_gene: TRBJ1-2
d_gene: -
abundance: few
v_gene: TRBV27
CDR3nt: TGTGCCAGCAGTTTTGGGTCGGGAGGGGCGCTTGGCTACACCTTC
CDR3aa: CASSFGSGGALGYTF

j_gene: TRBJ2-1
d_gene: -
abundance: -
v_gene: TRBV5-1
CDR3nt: TGCGCCAGCAGCTACGGGGCCAACGAGGAGTTCTTC
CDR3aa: CASSYGANEEFF

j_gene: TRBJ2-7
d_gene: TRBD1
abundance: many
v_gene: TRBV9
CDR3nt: TGTGCCAGCAGCCGGGACAGCTACGAGCAGTACTTC
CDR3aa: CASSRDSYEQYF

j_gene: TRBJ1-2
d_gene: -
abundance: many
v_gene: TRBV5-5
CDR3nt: TGTGCCAGCAGCGAAGGGTCTTCCCCAAGCTATGGCTACACCTTC
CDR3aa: CASSEGSSPSYGYTF

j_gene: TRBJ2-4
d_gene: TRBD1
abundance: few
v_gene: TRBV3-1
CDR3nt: TGTGCCAGCAGCCCGTCCAAGGGGGCAGGGGTCGAAAACATTCAGTACTTC
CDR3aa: CASSPSKGAGVENIQYF

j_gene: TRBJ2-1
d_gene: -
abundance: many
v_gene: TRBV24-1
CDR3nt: TGTGCCACCAGTTCCTTCGGGACGGAAGACAATGAGCAGTTCTTC
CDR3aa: CATSSFGTEDNEQFF

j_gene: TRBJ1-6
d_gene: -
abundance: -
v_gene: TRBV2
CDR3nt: TGTGCCAGCAGTGACTGCCACTCACCCCTCCACTTT
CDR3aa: CASSDCHSPLHF

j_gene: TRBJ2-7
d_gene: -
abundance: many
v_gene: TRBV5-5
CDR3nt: TGTGCCAGCAGCTTGCAGGGGGGCCCCTACGAGCAGTACTTC
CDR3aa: CASSLQGGPYEQYF

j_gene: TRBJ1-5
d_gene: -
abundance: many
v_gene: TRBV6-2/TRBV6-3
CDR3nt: TGTGCCAGCAGCCAACAGGGACCTGATCAGCCCCAGCATTTT
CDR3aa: CASSQQGPDQPQHF